This TCR beta chain came from a study of cytomegalovirus exposure and HLA in healthy donors. Study-wide results and caveats: The listing of roughly 160 TCR beta chains classed them as cytomegalovirus-associated. Rarity held for most TCR sequences, but there were some public TCRs that occurred in many donors. A few CMV-associated chains were confirmed in vitro to be specific for CMV antigens.

As concerns this clone: Its target is unknown.

The table came from immunoSEQ multiplex PCR; TCRdb's copy has only in-frame clones and leaves some out. The table records 200,000 to 300,000 clones, approximately 83% of them present only once. The donors were members of the validation cohort, which comprised approximately 120 subjects and was separate from the first cohort of 730 or so subjects. Losses at the gene ends were 5 bases for V and 7 bases for J; bases not matched to a gene: 16. The CDR3 is made up of 17 amino acids. Looked up from germline, CDR1 is MNHEY and CDR2 is SMNVEV (reference sequence). Sequencing was done on a sample of PBMCs. The TCR originated in a woman aged 25 to 39 in good health and CMV-seropositive. The chain links TRBV27 to TRBJ2-7, with 11 nucleotides matching TRBD2. Here the CDR3 DNA reads TGTGCCAGCAGTGGGGCTAGCGGGAGGCCAATACCGACTGAGCAGTACTTC. Translation gives CASSGASGRPIPTEQYF.